The following is a T cell receptor (beta chain) sequence with its context. It has no known antigen specificity. Base qualities are not recorded, but no much larger clone differs from it by a single base. The immunoSEQ Assay was used to sequence TCRbeta CDR3 regions. After extraction, genomic DNA underwent amplification by bias-controlled multiplex PCR, followed by high-throughput sequencing. Under the source paper's analysis protocol: To quantify the absolute abundance of every unique TCRbeta CDR3 region, sequences were collapsed and filtered. Usable DNA was measured by amplifying reference genes present in all nucleated cells, and TCRbeta template counts were normalized to that usable DNA to estimate T cell fraction. Repertoire TCRs were annotated as SARS-CoV-2-specific by exact matching of V gene, CDR3 amino acid sequence and J gene to a known reactive TCR set. The reference SARS-CoV-2 TCR set was derived from MIRA and filtered for enrichment in COVID-19-positive ImmuneCODE repertoires, a step that removed public or cross-reactive TCRs. Using the MIRA antigens, annotated TCRs were further analysed by specific ORF or by position within an ORF. Breadth was defined as the number of annotated unique rearrangements divided by the total number of unique productive rearrangements, and depth was defined as the summed frequency of the annotated unique rearrangements. TCR breadth was compared between groups using two-sided Wilcoxon rank-sum tests. TCRdb stores this immuneACCESS table with in-frame sequences only. Part of the clones is absent; in the studies checked, under half of the shortfall reflects unresolved V genes, and no reason is known for the rest. That table gives V, J and clone size, and the DNA gave D and trimming. This sample lists a few hundred thousand clones; roughly 91% were detected once. Of the sample, approximately 3.6% falls within the top ten clones.

The data stem from a study of Ad26.COV2.S vaccination and SARS-CoV-2 variants (TCRdb year 2021). Background on the whole study: Vaccine-arm donors came from COV1001, a multicentre, randomized, double-blind, placebo-controlled phase I-IIa trial of Ad26.COV2.S in healthy adults. Ad26.COV2.S was given intramuscularly at 5x10^10 or 1x10^11 viral particles, as a single shot or as two shots 56 days apart. A total of some 30 samples were included in the TCR-sequenced set, comprising around 19 Ad26.COV2.S vaccine recipients, 5 placebo recipients and 8 SARS-CoV-2 convalescent individuals. TCRbeta repertoire sequencing was used to assess the specificity and breadth of SARS-CoV-2-reactive T cell receptors after Ad26.COV2.S vaccination. Investigators did not know the trial group allocation while performing experiments and assessing outcomes. Participants in the trial were split at random into five groups of five each, receiving low-dose or high-dose Ad26.COV2.S once or twice, or else placebo on both occasions.

This sample's treatment or condition label indicates: some 19 received Ad26.COV2.S at low or high dose, single or two shots; roughly five received placebo; per-sample allocation not given. For vaccine and placebo recipients, the sequenced repertoires came from samples collected on day 63 after the first injection. In Cohort 1b, more than 20 adults aged 18-55 years were enrolled at a single site in Boston, USA, between 29 July and 7 August 2020. Ad26.COV2.S consisted of a replication-incompetent adenovirus type 26 vector by which a prefusion-stabilized SARS-CoV-2 spike protein from the original Wuhan strain was expressed. Taken from the germline V gene (reference sequence), the CDR1 and CDR2 loops are GTSNPN and SVGIG. The CDR3 starts with the cysteine, ends with the phenylalanine, and has 13 residues. CDR3 DNA is the only sequence kept; it has 39 bases, read in frame from the first base. V sheds 0 bases and J sheds 15 bases, leaving 18 bases between their ends.

Study-level results and caveats: According to the authors, total T cell responses may have been underestimated by the TCR breadth and depth analyses. Vaccine and placebo recipients had comparable non-spike TCR breadth, which fits with the vaccine containing only spike. Spike-specific TCR breadth was higher in Ad26.COV2.S recipients than in placebo recipients (P = 0.0014). After vaccination, substantial breadth of spike-specific CD8+ and CD4+ T cell responses was reported. The study lacked the statistical power to compare responses across vaccine doses or regimens.

This specimen consisted of peripheral blood, obtained in a trial of Ad26.COV2.S vaccine versus placebo. In this chain, TRBV30 is recombined with TRBJ2-1; TRBD2 might be the D gene, on 5 matching bases. The sequence was collected from a person between 18 and 65 years old who received the Ad26.COV2.S COVID-19 vaccine or a placebo. CDR3 reads: CAWSVQNFGVRFF. The sequence in DNA is TGTGCCTGGAGTGTTCAGAACTTCGGGGTGAGGTTCTTC. Beyond the CDR3, the reference TRBV30 and TRBJ2-1 genes provide the residues; the full variable domain reads: SQTIHQWPATLVQPVGSPLSLECTVEGTSNPNLYWYRQAAGRGLQLLFYSVGIGQISSEVPQNLSASRPQDRQFILSSKKLLLSDSGFYLCAWSVQNFGVRFFGPGTRLTVL.